Sequencing of this T cell receptor (beta chain) was carried out in a study of cytomegalovirus exposure and HLA in healthy donors. Study-level background: The same platform was used for the 120 validation repertoires and the roughly 720 first-cohort repertoires, a later analysis reported.

With respect to this clone: Its cognate antigen is unknown.

CDR3 size: 18 residues. Germline loops: CDR1 SNHLY, CDR2 FYNNEI. V gave up 7 bases and J gave up 8 bases; unmatched junction bases: 20. The protocol was immunoSEQ multiplex PCR, while the TCRdb copy is restricted to in-frame clones and leaves out a portion. In the table there are 95,000 to 150,000 clones, around 95% of which are singletons. The donors were members of the validation cohort comprising about 130 subjects, separate from the roughly 700-subject first cohort. Study-level findings and limits: The investigators catalogued 164 TCR beta chains as cytomegalovirus-associated. The tendency of first-cohort TCR clusters to co-occur in the 110 or so validation repertoires emerged from a later analysis.

The chain recombines TRBV2 with TRBJ2-1; 10 positions match TRBD2. The sequencing sample was made of PBMCs. This clonotype was sampled from a man between 18 and 35 years old in good health and CMV-seronegative. CDR3 region: CASKEEGRASGRGYEQFF. DNA for the CDR3: TGTGCCAGCAAGGAGGAAGGCAGGGCAAGCGGGAGGGGGTATGAGCAGTTCTTC.